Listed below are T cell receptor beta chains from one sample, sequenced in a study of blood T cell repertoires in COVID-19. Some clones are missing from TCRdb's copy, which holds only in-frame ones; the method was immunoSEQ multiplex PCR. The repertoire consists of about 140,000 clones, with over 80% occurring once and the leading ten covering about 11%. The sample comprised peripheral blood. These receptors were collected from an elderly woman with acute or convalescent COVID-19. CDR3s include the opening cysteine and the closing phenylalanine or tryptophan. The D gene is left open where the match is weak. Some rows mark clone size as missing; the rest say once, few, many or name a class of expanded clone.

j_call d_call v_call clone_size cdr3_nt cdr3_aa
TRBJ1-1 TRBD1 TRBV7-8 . TGTGCCAGCAGCGGGCCGGACAGGGGCTACACTGAAGCTTTCTTT CASSGPDRGYTEAFF
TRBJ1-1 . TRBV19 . TGTGCCAGTAGTATAGGCAGGGCGAACACTGAAGCTTTCTTT CASSIGRANTEAFF
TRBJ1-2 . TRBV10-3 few TGTGCCATCAGTCGGGGGACTCCCATAGACTACACCTTC CAISRGTPIDYTF
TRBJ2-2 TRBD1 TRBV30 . TGTGCCGGGACAGTTTCGAACACCGGGGAGCTGTTTTTT CAGTVSNTGELFF
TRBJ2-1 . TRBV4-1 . TGCGCCAGCAGCCAAGATCTCGGACATCACAATGAGCAGTTCTTC CASSQDLGHHNEQFF
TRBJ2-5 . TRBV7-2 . TGTGCCAGCAGCTTAGCGCGGGAAGAGACCCAGTACTTC CASSLAREETQYF
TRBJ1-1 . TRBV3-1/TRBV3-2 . TGTGCCAGCAGCCTCCCCGGGGGGAGGACTGAAGCTTTCTTT CASSLPGGRTEAFF
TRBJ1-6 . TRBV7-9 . TGTGCCAGCAGCTCTATCCGGGAGAATAATTCACCCCTCCACTTT CASSSIRENNSPLHF
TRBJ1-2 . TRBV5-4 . TGTGCCAGCAGCTTGGGTCGGGGGAACTATGGCTACACCTTC CASSLGRGNYGYTF
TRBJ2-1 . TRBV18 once TGTGCCAGCTCACAGACTAGTGGGCCCTACAATGAGCAGTTCTTC CASSQTSGPYNEQFF
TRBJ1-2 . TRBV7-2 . TGTGCCAGCAGCTTAGAACAGGTCGTAGGGGTCTATGGCTACACCTTC CASSLEQVVGVYGYTF
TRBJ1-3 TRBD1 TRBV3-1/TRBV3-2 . TGTGCCAGCAGCCAAGATAGGTCAGGGGGTATGGGGCCCCCAGCCATATATTTT CASSQDRSGGMGPPAIYF
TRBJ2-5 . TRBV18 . TGTGCCAGCTCACAATGGGCGGGGGCTATACAAGAGACCCAGTACTTC CASSQWAGAIQETQYF
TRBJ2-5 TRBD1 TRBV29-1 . TGCAGCGTCTTAGGACAGGGGGGGCAAGAGACCCAGTACTTC CSVLGQGGQETQYF
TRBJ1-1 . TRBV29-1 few TGCAGCCCCATACCCCGGGGGGGAACTGAAGCTTTCTTT CSPIPRGGTEAFF
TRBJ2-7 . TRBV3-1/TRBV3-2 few TGTGCCAGCAGCCAAGTTCTGCTACCTCAGCAGTACTTC CASSQVLLPQQYF
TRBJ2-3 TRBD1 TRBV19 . TGTGCCAGTAGTGTACAGGGGGGTACAGATACGCAGTATTTT CASSVQGGTDTQYF
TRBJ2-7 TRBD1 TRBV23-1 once TGCGCCAGCGGGACAGGGTTCTACGAGCAGTACTTC CASGTGFYEQYF
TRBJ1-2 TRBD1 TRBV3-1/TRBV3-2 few TGTGCCAGCAGACCAGGGGGGTCTTATGGCTACACCTTC CASRPGGSYGYTF
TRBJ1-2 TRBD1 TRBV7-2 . TGTGCCAGCAGCCTCCGGACAGGGGGGTATGGCTACACCTTC CASSLRTGGYGYTF
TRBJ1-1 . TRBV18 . TGTGCCAGCTCGTCAGATCAGGGTTTCACTGAAGCTTTCTTT CASSSDQGFTEAFF
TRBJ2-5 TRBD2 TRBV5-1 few TGCGCCAGCAGCGGACTAGCTGGTGAGACCCAGTACTTC CASSGLAGETQYF
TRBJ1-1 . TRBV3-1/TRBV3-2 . TGTGCCAGCAGCCAAGACAGAGGGAGAGGCCCGAACACTGAAGCTTTCTTT CASSQDRGRGPNTEAFF
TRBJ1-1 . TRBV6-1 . TGTGCCAGCAGTGAAGCGAGTCTGAACACTGAAGCTTTCTTT CASSEASLNTEAFF
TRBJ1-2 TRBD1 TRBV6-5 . TGTGCCAGCAGCAGACAGGGGGCTGGGGGCTACACCTTC CASSRQGAGGYTF
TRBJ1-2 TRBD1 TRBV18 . TGTGCCAGCTCAACCGGACAGGGACTCTATGGCTACACCTTC CASSTGQGLYGYTF
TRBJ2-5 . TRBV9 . TGTGCCAGCAGCCCCCTCGCGGGAATCCAAGAGACCCAGTACTTC CASSPLAGIQETQYF
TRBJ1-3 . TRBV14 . TGTGCCAGCAGCCAAGCCCGGAGCTCTGGAAACACCATATATTTT CASSQARSSGNTIYF
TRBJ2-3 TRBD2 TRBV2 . TGTGCCAGCAGTTTTACTAGCGGGGGAGGAGATACGCAGTATTTT CASSFTSGGGDTQYF
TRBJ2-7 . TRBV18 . TGTGCCAGCTCACCACAGGGTTCGGGGACCTACGAGCAGTACTTC CASSPQGSGTYEQYF
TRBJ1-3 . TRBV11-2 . TGTGCCAGCAGCTTAGAGGCCGCCCGGGTAAAGGGAAACACCATATATTTT CASSLEAARVKGNTIYF
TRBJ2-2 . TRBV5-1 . TGCGCCAGCAGCTTGGTGACAGACACCGGGGAGCTGTTTTTT CASSLVTDTGELFF
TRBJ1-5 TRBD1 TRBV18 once TGTGCCAGCTCACCAACAGGGGGCCGCAATCAGCCCCAGCATTTT CASSPTGGRNQPQHF
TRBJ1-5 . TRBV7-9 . TGTGCCAGCAGCCAGGGACTTTACAATCAGCCCCAGCATTTT CASSQGLYNQPQHF
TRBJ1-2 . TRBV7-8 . TGTGCCAGCAGCGGAAGGAGCGGTGACTATGGCTACACCTTC CASSGRSGDYGYTF
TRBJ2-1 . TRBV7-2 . TGTGCCAGCAGCTTAAAGGTGGGACCGGCGGGGTACAATGAGCAGTTCTTC CASSLKVGPAGYNEQFF
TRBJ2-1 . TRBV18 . TGTGCCAGCTCTCCATTACAGGGTACAAATGAGCAGTTCTTC CASSPLQGTNEQFF
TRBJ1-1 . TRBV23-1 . TGCGCCAGCAGTCAATCCTACTGCACTGAAGCTTTCTTT CASSQSYCTEAFF